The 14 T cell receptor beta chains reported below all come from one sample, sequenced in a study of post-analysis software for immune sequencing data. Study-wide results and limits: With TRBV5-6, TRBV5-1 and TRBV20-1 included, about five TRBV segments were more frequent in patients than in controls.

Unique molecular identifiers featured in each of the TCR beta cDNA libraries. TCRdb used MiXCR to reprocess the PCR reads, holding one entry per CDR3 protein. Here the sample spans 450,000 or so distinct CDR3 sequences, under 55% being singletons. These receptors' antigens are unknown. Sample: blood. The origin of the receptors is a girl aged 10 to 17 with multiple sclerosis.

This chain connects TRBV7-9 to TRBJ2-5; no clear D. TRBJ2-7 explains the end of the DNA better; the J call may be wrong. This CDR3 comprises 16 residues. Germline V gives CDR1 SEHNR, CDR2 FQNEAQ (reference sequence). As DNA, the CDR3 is TGTGCCAGCAGCCACCAGGCAGCAGGTTCCGCCTACGAGCAGTACTTC. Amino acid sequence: CASSHQAAGSAYEQYF.

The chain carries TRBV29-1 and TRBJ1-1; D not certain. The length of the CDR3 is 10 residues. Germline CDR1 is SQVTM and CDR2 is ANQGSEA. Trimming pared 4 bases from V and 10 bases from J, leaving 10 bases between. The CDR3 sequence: CSVVAEGAFF. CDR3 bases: TGCAGCGTTGTGGCAGAGGGAGCTTTCTTT.

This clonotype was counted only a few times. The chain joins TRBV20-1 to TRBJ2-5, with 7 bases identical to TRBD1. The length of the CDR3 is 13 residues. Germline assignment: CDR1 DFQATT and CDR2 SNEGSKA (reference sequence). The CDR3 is CSAHKTGRETQYF. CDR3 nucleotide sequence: TGCAGCGCCCACAAGACAGGGCGAGAGACCCAGTACTTC.

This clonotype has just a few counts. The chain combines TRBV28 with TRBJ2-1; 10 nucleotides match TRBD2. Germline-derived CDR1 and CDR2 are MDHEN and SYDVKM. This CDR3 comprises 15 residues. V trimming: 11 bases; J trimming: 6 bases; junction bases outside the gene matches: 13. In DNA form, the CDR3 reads TGTGCCGTGCCCGCGGGACTAGCGCCTACCAATGAGCAGTTCTTC. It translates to CAVPAGLAPTNEQFF. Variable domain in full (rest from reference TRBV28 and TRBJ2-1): DVKVTQSSRYLVKRTGEKVFLECVQDMDHENMFWYRQDPGLGLRLIYFSYDVKMKEKGDIPEGYSVSREKKERFSLILESASTNQTSMYLCAVPAGLAPTNEQFFGPGTRLTVL.

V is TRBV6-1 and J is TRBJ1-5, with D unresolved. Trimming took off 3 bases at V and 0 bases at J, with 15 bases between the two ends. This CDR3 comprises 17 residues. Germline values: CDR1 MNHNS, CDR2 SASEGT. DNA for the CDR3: TGTGCCAGCAGTGACGCCCGGGTTCCTATTAGCAATCAGCCCCAGCATTTT. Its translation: CASSDARVPISNQPQHF.

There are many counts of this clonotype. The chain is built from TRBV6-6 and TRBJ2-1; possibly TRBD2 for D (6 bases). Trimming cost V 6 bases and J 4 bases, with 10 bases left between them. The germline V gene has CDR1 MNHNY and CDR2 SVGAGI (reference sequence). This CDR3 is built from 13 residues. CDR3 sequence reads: CASRGGVYNEQFF. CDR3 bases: TGTGCCAGCAGGGGCGGGGTATACAATGAGCAGTTCTTC.

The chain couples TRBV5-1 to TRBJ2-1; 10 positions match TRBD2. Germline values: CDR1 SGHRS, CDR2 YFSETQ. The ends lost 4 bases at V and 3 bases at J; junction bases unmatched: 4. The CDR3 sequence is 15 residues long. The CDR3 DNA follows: TGCGCCAGCAGCCCCCGGACTAGCGGCTACAATGAGCAGTTCTTC. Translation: CASSPRTSGYNEQFF. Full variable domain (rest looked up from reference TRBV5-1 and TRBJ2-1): KAGVTQTPRYLIKTRGQQVTLSCSPISGHRSVSWYQQTPGQGLQFLFEYFSETQRNKGNFPGRFSGRQFSNSRSEMNVSTLELGDSALYLCASSPRTSGYNEQFFGPGTRLTVL.

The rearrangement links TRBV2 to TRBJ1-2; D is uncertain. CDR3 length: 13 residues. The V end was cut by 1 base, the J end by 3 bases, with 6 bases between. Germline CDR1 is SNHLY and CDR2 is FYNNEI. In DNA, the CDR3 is TGTGCCAGCAGTGAAGAGCTGTACTATGGCTACACCTTC. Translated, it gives CASSEELYYGYTF. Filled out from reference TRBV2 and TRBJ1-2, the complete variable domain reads EPEVTQTPSHQVTQMGQEVILRCVPISNHLYFYWYRQILGQKVEFLVSFYNNEISEKSEIFDDQFSVERPDGSNFTLKIRSTKLEDSAMYFCASSEELYYGYTFGSGTRLTVV.

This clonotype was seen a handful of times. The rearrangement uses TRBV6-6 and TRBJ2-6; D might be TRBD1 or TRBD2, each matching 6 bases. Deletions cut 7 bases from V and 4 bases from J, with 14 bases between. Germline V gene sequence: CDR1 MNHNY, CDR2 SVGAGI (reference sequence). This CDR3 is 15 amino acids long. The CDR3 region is CASIPGAVGANVLTF. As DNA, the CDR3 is TGTGCCAGCATTCCGGGGGCGGTCGGGGCCAACGTCCTGACTTTC.

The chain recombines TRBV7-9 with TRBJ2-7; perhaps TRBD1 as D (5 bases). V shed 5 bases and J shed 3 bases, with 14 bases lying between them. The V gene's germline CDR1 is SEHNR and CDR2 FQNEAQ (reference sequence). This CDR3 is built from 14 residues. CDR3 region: CASSLRAAYYEQYF. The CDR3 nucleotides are TGTGCCAGCAGCCTCAGGGCGGCCTACTACGAGCAGTACTTC.

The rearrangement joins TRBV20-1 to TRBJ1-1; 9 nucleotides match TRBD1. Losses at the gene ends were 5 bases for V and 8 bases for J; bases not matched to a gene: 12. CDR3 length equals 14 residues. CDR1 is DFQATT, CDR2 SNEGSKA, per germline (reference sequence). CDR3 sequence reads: CSAASTTGGREAFF. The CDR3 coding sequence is TGCAGTGCTGCATCGACCACAGGGGGCAGGGAAGCTTTCTTT.

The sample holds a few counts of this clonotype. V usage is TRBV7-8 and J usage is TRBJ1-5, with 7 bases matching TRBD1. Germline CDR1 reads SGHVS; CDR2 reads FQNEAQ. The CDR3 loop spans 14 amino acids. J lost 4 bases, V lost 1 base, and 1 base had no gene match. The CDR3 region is CASSLVQGNQPQHF. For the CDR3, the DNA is TGTGCCAGCAGCTTAGTACAGGGGAATCAGCCCCAGCATTTT.

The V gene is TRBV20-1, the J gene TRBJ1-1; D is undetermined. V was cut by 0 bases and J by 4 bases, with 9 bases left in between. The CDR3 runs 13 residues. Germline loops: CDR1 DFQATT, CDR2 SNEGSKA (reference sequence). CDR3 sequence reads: CSARDGGRTEAFF. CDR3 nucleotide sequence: TGCAGTGCTAGAGATGGTGGCCGCACTGAAGCTTTCTTT.

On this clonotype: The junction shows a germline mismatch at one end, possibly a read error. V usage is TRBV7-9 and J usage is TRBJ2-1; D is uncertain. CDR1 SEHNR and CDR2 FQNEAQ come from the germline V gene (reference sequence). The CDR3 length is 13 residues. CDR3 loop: CASGDVTYNDQFF. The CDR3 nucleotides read TGTGCCAGCGGCGACGTAACCTACAATGATCAGTTCTTC.